This is a list of T cell receptor beta chains from one sample in a study of blood T cell repertoires in COVID-19. Assay used: immunoSEQ multiplex PCR; TCRdb lists only in-frame clones, some missing. The table has roughly 240,000 clones, roughly 85% seen once. What was sequenced was peripheral blood. All receptors come from a man aged 50 to 59 with COVID-19, enrolled during active disease. The conserved cysteine and the conserved F or W are not part of the CDR3 here. A clone size is listed for some rows: how often the clone was seen (once, few, many), or a class if it is expanded.

V: TRBV15
J: TRBJ2-1
size: few
CDR3: ATSWLSGGAWNEQF

V: TRBV29-1
J: TRBJ1-3
size: NA
CDR3: SVTQGRSGNTIY

V: TRBV6-5
J: TRBJ1-4
size: few
CDR3: ATQREKLF

V: TRBV6-1
J: TRBJ2-7
size: NA
CDR3: ASSEQYGTGAYEQY

V: TRBV4-1
J: TRBJ1-1
size: NA
CDR3: ASSQERRGISEAF

V: TRBV7-9
J: TRBJ1-6
size: NA
CDR3: ASSVDRTTLH

V: TRBV6-5
J: TRBJ1-5
size: NA
CDR3: AASRTGGNQPQH

V: TRBV27
J: TRBJ2-7
size: NA
CDR3: ASSLSAGYVSYEQY

V: TRBV6-5
J: TRBJ1-5
size: NA
CDR3: ASRLDWNSNQPQH

V: TRBV28
J: TRBJ1-6
size: NA
CDR3: ASSLPGLVGSPLH

V: TRBV3-1/TRBV3-2
J: TRBJ2-5
size: NA
CDR3: ASSQDLVAGGRTQY

V: TRBV7-6
J: TRBJ2-7
size: NA
CDR3: ASRAGTSSSYEQY

V: TRBV7-2
J: TRBJ2-2
size: NA
CDR3: ASSLNPPSGELF

V: TRBV7-2
J: TRBJ2-5
size: NA
CDR3: ASSLTLAVQETQY

V: TRBV2
J: TRBJ1-2
size: NA
CDR3: ASREQGDVYGYT

V: TRBV9
J: TRBJ2-2
size: NA
CDR3: ASSVPQGKNTGELF

V: TRBV25-1
J: TRBJ1-6
size: NA
CDR3: ASSMRDSPVSPLH

V: TRBV18
J: TRBJ1-2
size: NA
CDR3: ASSPDSYGYT

V: TRBV7-2
J: TRBJ2-2
size: NA
CDR3: ASSPWTSGGAGELF

V: TRBV6-5
J: TRBJ1-3
size: NA
CDR3: ASSPPGRGGNTIY

V: TRBV5-1
J: TRBJ1-1
size: NA
CDR3: ASSLDGALMNTEAF

V: TRBV14
J: TRBJ2-1
size: NA
CDR3: ASSPLATYNEQF

V: TRBV6-5
J: TRBJ1-3
size: NA
CDR3: ASSSTDSGNTIY

V: TRBV5-6
J: TRBJ2-7
size: NA
CDR3: ASSQSGTTYEQY

V: TRBV24-1
J: TRBJ2-3
size: NA
CDR3: ATSDFSSDRADTQY

V: TRBV19
J: TRBJ1-1
size: NA
CDR3: ASSWAGLLTEAF

V: TRBV7-8
J: TRBJ2-7
size: NA
CDR3: ASSLGPSYEQY

V: TRBV27
J: TRBJ2-7
size: few
CDR3: ASSLGLVGEQY

V: TRBV24-1
J: TRBJ2-5
size: NA
CDR3: ATSDSRLETQY

V: TRBV9
J: TRBJ2-1
size: NA
CDR3: ASSVAGRGDEQF

V: TRBV5-5
J: TRBJ2-2
size: NA
CDR3: ASTKEAGRLF

V: TRBV5-8
J: TRBJ1-5
size: NA
CDR3: ASSPRDRVVDSNQPQH

V: TRBV9
J: TRBJ1-3
size: NA
CDR3: ASSVDYSGNTIY

V: TRBV10-2
J: TRBJ1-5
size: NA
CDR3: ASTLGPAGNQPQH

V: TRBV7-9
J: TRBJ2-1
size: NA
CDR3: ASSLGAGIINEQF

V: TRBV7-3
J: TRBJ2-5
size: NA
CDR3: ASSRGQQETQY

V: TRBV2
J: TRBJ2-1
size: NA
CDR3: ASSAIAGGRSYNEQF

V: TRBV21-1
J: TRBJ2-4
size: NA
CDR3: ASSTPGVQNIQY

V: TRBV19
J: TRBJ1-2
size: NA
CDR3: ATQGDNYGYT